The subject of this entry is one T cell receptor beta chain. The germline V and J ends were trimmed by 5 bases and 4 bases, with 16 bases remaining between them. Germline V gives CDR1 SGHDT, CDR2 YYEEEE. There are 16 residues in the CDR3. Cells were sorted from thawed PBMC rested overnight and stained with GMM-loaded CD1B tetramer, viability dye and anti-CD3. The CD1B tetramers carried C32 glucose monomycolate purified from Rhodococcus equi. Clones were sequenced by immunoSEQ multiplex PCR, and TCRdb holds only the in-frame ones, with some missing. The table includes about 59,000 clones, roughly 79% detected once. This sample was taken from a study of T cells in tuberculosis.

J is TRBJ2-6 and V is TRBV5-6; a possible D gene is TRBD2 (6 bases). This sequence originates from an adult woman with latent tuberculosis. What was sequenced was CD1b-GMM tetramer-negative cells sorted from PBMCs. CDR3 protein: CASRPGGVNGANVLTF. Here the CDR3 DNA reads TGTGCCAGCAGACCTGGCGGGGTAAACGGGGCCAACGTCCTGACTTTC.